The next 11 T cell receptor beta chains were all read from a single sample in a study of naive and memory T cell subsets. Ligated cDNA underwent four rounds of PCR with nested alpha and beta constant region primers and SP2. TCRdb analysed the UMI-ligation and nested PCR reads with MiXCR anew, one entry per CDR3 protein. The data hold 25,000 to 30,000 distinct CDR3 sequences, with around 5.2% observed a single time. TCR cDNA received a 3' ligated oligonucleotide that carried a UMI. The sequenced sample consisted of blood. These receptors were obtained from an adult in good health.

At least ten counts were recorded for this clonotype. The chain joins TRBV6-5 to TRBJ2-1; no definite D call. CDR3 length equals 15 residues. V was cut by 2 bases and J by 0 bases, with 8 bases left in between. Germline V gives CDR1 MNHEY, CDR2 SVGAGI. The CDR3 spells CASSYHPSSYNEQFF. Written as DNA, the CDR3 is TGTGCCAGCAGTTACCACCCCAGCTCCTACAATGAGCAGTTCTTC.

By proportion, this clonotype is medium-sized (0.01 to 0.1%). The chain has TRBV11-2 and TRBJ1-2; 7 bases align to TRBD1. Trimming at V came to 5 bases and at J to 10 bases, leaving 10 bases not matched to a gene. The germline gives CDR1 SGHAT, CDR2 FQNNGV. The CDR3 runs 13 residues. The CDR3 sequence is CASSPTGTTAYTF. CDR3 sequence (DNA): TGTGCCAGCAGCCCGACAGGGACCACCGCCTACACCTTC.

This clonotype was picked up many times. In DNA, the CDR3 is TGTGCCAGCAGCCGGATAGCGGGAGTGGATTGGAATGAGCAGTTCTTC. Translation gives CASSRIAGVDWNEQFF. The chain uses TRBV14 and TRBJ2-1, with 9 bases matching TRBD2. The CDR3 contains 16 residues. Unmatched junction bases numbered 11, after V lost 4 bases and J lost 7 bases. Germline V gene sequence: CDR1 SGHDN, CDR2 FVKESK.

The chain links TRBV11-1 to TRBJ2-3; D may be TRBD2 (6 bases). Looked up from germline, CDR1 is SGHAT and CDR2 is FQDESV (reference sequence). This CDR3 is 16 amino acids long. V dropped 7 bases and J dropped 1 base, with 18 bases sitting between them. CDR3 DNA sequence: TGTGCCAGCACGACACTGCAGGGAGGCCGCACAGATACGCAGTATTTT. Its translation is CASTTLQGGRTDTQYF.

This clonotype has ten or more counts. This rearrangement joins TRBV29-1 to TRBJ2-5; 8 nucleotides agree with TRBD2. This CDR3 region has 18 residues. Germline V lookup: CDR1 SQVTM, CDR2 ANQGSEA. V lost 4 bases and J lost 1; bases outside the gene matches: 17. The CDR3 DNA is TGCAGCGTTGTCCCGAACGAGCGGGAGATCCGACTCCAAGAGACCCAGTACTTC. The encoded protein is CSVVPNEREIRLQETQYF.

This chain links TRBV19 with TRBJ1-2; no clear D gene. The germline CDR1 and CDR2 sequences are LNHDA and SQIVND (reference sequence). Trimming removed 6 bases from V and 6 bases from J, with 20 bases in between. This CDR3 has 15 residues. The CDR3 spells CASRSLGNPVNGYTF. CDR3 nucleotide sequence: TGTGCCAGTAGATCCTTGGGGAATCCCGTGAATGGCTACACCTTC.

The sample holds many counts of this clonotype. This rearrangement joins TRBV29-1 to TRBJ1-5; D is undetermined. The V gene's germline CDR1 is SQVTM and CDR2 ANQGSEA. The V end was cut by 5 bases, the J end by 0 bases, with 11 bases between. CDR3 size: 14 residues. CDR3 protein: CSVMADNSNQPQHF. In DNA form, the CDR3 reads TGCAGCGTTATGGCTGATAATAGCAATCAGCCCCAGCATTTT. Based on the CDR3 plus reference TRBV29-1 and TRBJ1-5, the full variable domain is SAVISQKPSRDICQRGTSLTIQCQVDSQVTMMFWYRQQPGQSLTLIATANQGSEATYESGFVIDKFPISRPNLTFSTLTVSNMSPEDSSIYLCSVMADNSNQPQHFGDGTRLSIL.

This clonotype has at least ten counts. The chain joins TRBV29-1 to TRBJ2-5; 8 nucleotides align to TRBD1. The CDR3 runs to 14 residues. Looked up from germline, CDR1 is SQVTM and CDR2 is ANQGSEA. V dropped 8 bases and J dropped 0; count of bases not matched to a gene: 8. This CDR3 is CSFRDRRYQETQYF. CDR3 nucleotides: TGCAGCTTCAGGGACAGGAGGTACCAAGAGACCCAGTACTTC.

The chain is built from TRBV10-2 and TRBJ2-5; D perhaps matches TRBD1 (5 bases). Germline V gene sequence: CDR1 WSHSY, CDR2 SAAADI. The CDR3 has 13 residues. The V gene lost 4 bases and the J gene lost 4 bases, with 10 bases spanning the gap. Written as DNA, the CDR3 is TGCGCCAGCAGTGTTAGGGGTCGAGAGACCCAGTACTTC. This translates into CASSVRGRETQYF.

This clonotype was observed many times. This chain connects TRBV4-1 to TRBJ2-1; maybe TRBD1 (5 bases). Trimming took 3 bases from V and 9 from J, leaving 18 bases between them. The CDR3 has 15 residues. CDR1 MGHRA and CDR2 YSYEKL come from the germline V gene. CDR3 sequence (DNA): TGCGCCAGCAGCCATAGTCCCCAGGGAAGGATTGAGCAGTTCTTC. It translates to CASSHSPQGRIEQFF.

This clonotype showed up just a few times. The CDR3 DNA sequence: TGTGCCAGCAGCTTAGAGGGCGGGAGGGCCTACGAGCAGTACTTC. Protein product: CASSLEGGRAYEQYF. The chain has TRBV7-2 and TRBJ2-7; 9 nucleotides line up with TRBD2. The CDR3 runs 15 residues. Looked up from germline, CDR1 is SGHTA and CDR2 is FQGNSA. Trimming took 1 base from V and 2 from J; bases not matched to a gene: 3.